Detailed here is one TCR beta chain. Libraries were prepared by immunoSEQ multiplex PCR; TCRdb keeps only in-frame clonotypes and omits some of them. In the table there are 150,000 or so clones, roughly 94% of which are singletons. This record belongs to a study of control samples from healthy donors and cancer patients. Sequencing was carried out using PBMCs. The source of this sequence is a man aged 60 to 69 with colorectal cancer.

CDR3 in amino acids: CASSLGTPNTGELFF. The CDR3 nucleotides are TGTGCCAGCTCACTGGGGACACCAAACACCGGGGAGCTGTTTTTT. The rearrangement uses TRBV18 and TRBJ2-2, with D maybe TRBD1 (6 bases). The CDR3 runs 15 residues. Germline V CDR1 and CDR2: KGHSH, LQKENI. Trimming stripped 4 bases from V and 2 bases from J, with 11 bases between.